This T cell receptor (beta chain) was recovered during a study of blood T cell repertoires in COVID-19. For the study at large: Whether acute or convalescent, the COVID-19 samples came from the United States, Italy and Spain. Sources were T cells, B-cell-depleted T cells, or PBMCs; the material itself was cDNA or gDNA.

J lost 5 bases, V lost 1 base, and 14 bases had no gene match. The CDR3 is made up of 18 amino acids. Germline V CDR1 and CDR2: SGHAT, FQNNGV. In the original processing: Reference gene primers were amplified, and this amplification served to estimate nucleated cell counts. Generated by immunoSEQ multiplex PCR, the TCRdb table keeps only in-frame clones and is missing some. The D gene and trimming were derived from the DNA, and the V and J assignments and clone size from that table. The table has 190,000 or so clones, 89% seen once. The material sequenced was peripheral blood. The chain has TRBV11-2 and TRBJ2-3; 8 bases are a match to TRBD2. This clonotype was obtained from a man in his forties with acute or convalescent COVID-19. This CDR3 is CASSLVGRGAAVRDTQYF. In DNA form, the CDR3 reads TGTGCCAGCAGCTTAGTAGGGCGGGGGGCCGCGGTACGAGATACGCAGTATTTT.